The clone carrying this T cell receptor beta chain showed up many times. Germline values: CDR1 LNHDA, CDR2 SQIVND (reference sequence). Trimming cost V 4 bases and J 4 bases; bases outside gene matches: 3. The CDR3 sequence is 14 residues long. Until they underwent thyroid surgery, no patient had received any treatment. TCRdb redid the clone calls on the PCR reads using MiXCR. The data show roughly 14,000 clones, roughly 33% seen once. This sample stems from a study of metastatic and nonmetastatic thyroid tumors. The V call is TRBV19, the J call TRBJ2-1; 8 nucleotides agree with TRBD2. The sample consisted of tumor tissue. The clonotype originates from a female donor with papillary thyroid cancer or a benign thyroid nodule (not recorded which). Some clones in this sample may be carry-over from other donors' samples. The CDR3 DNA reads TGTGCCAGTAGTAAGACTAGCGCGTACAATGAGCAGTTCTTC. Translating gives CASSKTSAYNEQFF.